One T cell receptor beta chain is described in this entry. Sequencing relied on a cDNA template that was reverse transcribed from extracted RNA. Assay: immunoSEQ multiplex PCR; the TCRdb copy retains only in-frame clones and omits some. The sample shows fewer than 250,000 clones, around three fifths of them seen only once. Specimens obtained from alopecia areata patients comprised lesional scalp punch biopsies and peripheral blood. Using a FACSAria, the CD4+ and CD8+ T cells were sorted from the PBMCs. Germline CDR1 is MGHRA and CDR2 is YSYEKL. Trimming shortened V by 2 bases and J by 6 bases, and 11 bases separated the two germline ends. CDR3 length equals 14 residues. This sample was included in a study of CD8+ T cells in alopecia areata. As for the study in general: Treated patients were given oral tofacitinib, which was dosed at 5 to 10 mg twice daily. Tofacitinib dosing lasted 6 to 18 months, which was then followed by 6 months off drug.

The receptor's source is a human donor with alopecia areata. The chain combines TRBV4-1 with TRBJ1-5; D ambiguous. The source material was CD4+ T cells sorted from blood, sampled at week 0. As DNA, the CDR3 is TGCGCCAGCAGCCAAATGGGGATGGGTCAGCCCCAGCATTTT. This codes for CASSQMGMGQPQHF.